These 15 T cell receptor beta chains came from one sample sequenced in a study of cytomegalovirus exposure and HLA in healthy donors. Assay used: immunoSEQ multiplex PCR; TCRdb lists only in-frame clones, some missing. The sample lists roughly 90,000 clones, 85% occurring once. The specimen was PBMCs. The source of these receptors is a man aged 18 to 29 in good health and CMV-seropositive.

The rearrangement uses TRBV7-3 and TRBJ2-3; 7 bases align to TRBD1. Losses at the gene ends were 4 bases for V and 1 base for J; bases not matched to a gene: 2. The CDR3 spans 14 residues. Per germline, CDR1 SGHTA and CDR2 FQGTGA. The CDR3 reads CASSSGQGTDTQYF. CDR3 in DNA: TGTGCCAGCAGCTCCGGACAGGGCACAGATACGCAGTATTTT. The full variable domain, with the rest looked up from reference TRBV7-3 and TRBJ2-3, is GAGVSQTPSNKVTEKGKYVELRCDPISGHTALYWYRQSLGQGPEFLIYFQGTGAADDSGLPNDRFFAVRPEGSVSTLKIQRTERGDSAVYLCASSSGQGTDTQYFGPGTRLTVL.

The J gene is TRBJ2-3, the V gene TRBV27; D remains ambiguous. The CDR3 runs 12 residues. V was cut by 6 bases and J by 0 bases, with 4 bases left in between. The V gene's germline CDR1 is MNHEY and CDR2 SMNVEV (reference sequence). Here the CDR3 DNA reads TGTGCCAGCAGGCGTAGCACAGATACGCAGTATTTT. It encodes CASRRSTDTQYF.

The CDR3 is CASSLMWGGSGNTIYF. CDR3 in DNA: TGTGCCAGCAGCTTGATGTGGGGGGGCTCTGGAAACACCATATATTTT. The V call is TRBV5-4, the J call TRBJ1-3; D is perhaps TRBD1 (5 bases). Looked up from germline, CDR1 is SGHNT and CDR2 is YYREEE (reference sequence). The CDR3 covers 16 residues. Trimming left V 1 base short and J 0 bases short, with 11 bases between.

The chain has TRBV2 and TRBJ2-7, with D maybe TRBD2 (5 bases). V lost 4 bases and J lost 6, with 7 bases in between. Germline V CDR1 and CDR2: SNHLY, FYNNEI. CDR3 size: 11 residues. CDR3 sequence reads: CASSVSVEQYV. DNA for the CDR3: TGTGCCAGCAGTGTTAGCGTCGAGCAGTACGTC.

The chain links TRBV4-1 to TRBJ1-1; a weak D match, TRBD1 (5 bases). The CDR3 has 13 residues. The germline CDR1 and CDR2 sequences are MGHRA and YSYEKL. V was cut by 0 bases and J by 4 bases, with 6 bases left in between. The CDR3 sequence is CASSQDRGTEAFF. DNA of the CDR3: TGCGCCAGCAGCCAAGATAGGGGCACTGAAGCTTTCTTT.

The gene calls are TRBV30 and TRBJ2-3; 7 nucleotides line up with TRBD1. The CDR3 consists of 15 residues. V was clipped by 0 bases and J by 3 bases; unmatched bases: 6. The germline V gene encodes CDR1 GTSNPN and CDR2 SVGIG (reference sequence). The CDR3 loop reads CAWSVRGQPTDTQYF. The CDR3 bases are TGTGCCTGGAGTGTAAGGGGACAGCCAACAGATACGCAGTATTTT.

This clone has just one count. This chain joins TRBV4-1 and TRBJ1-2; the match to TRBD1 covers 9 bases. Trimming took 3 bases from V and 8 from J; bases not matched to a gene: 13. Germline assignment: CDR1 MGHRA and CDR2 YSYEKL. The CDR3 runs 16 residues. In DNA, the CDR3 is TGCGCCAGCAGCCAGGTCCGGACAGGGGTATTCCTCGGCTACACCTTC. Translated: CASSQVRTGVFLGYTF.

V is TRBV7-9 and J is TRBJ2-1; TRBD2 matches at 9 bases. J lost 3 bases, V lost 3 bases, and 3 bases had no gene match. This CDR3 region has 15 residues. CDR1 is SEHNR, CDR2 FQNEAQ, per germline (reference sequence). CDR3 nucleotide sequence: TGTGCCAGCAGCTTTAGCGGGAGTTACTACAATGAGCAGTTCTTC. It specifies CASSFSGSYYNEQFF.

This chain connects TRBV7-2 to TRBJ1-4, with no clear D. The CDR3 is 15 amino acids. Germline-derived CDR1 and CDR2 are SGHTA and FQGNSA. The V gene lost 4 bases and the J gene lost 8 bases, with 17 bases spanning the gap. CDR3 nucleotides: TGTGCCAGCAGCTCGTCTACGGGGTTTGGAGAAAAACTGTTTTTT. Its translation is CASSSSTGFGEKLFF.

The gene calls are TRBV5-4 and TRBJ1-2; D unresolved. The CDR3 covers 14 residues. CDR1 and CDR2 (germline): SGHNT, YYREEE (reference sequence). V was pared by 6 bases and J by 0 bases, with 12 bases between. CDR3 in amino acids: CASTRGRTNYGYTF. CDR3 bases: TGTGCCAGCACCCGCGGGAGGACTAACTATGGCTACACCTTC. The full variable domain, with the rest looked up from reference TRBV5-4 and TRBJ1-2, is ETGVTQSPTHLIKTRGQQVTLRCSSQSGHNTVSWYQQALGQGPQFIFQYYREEENGRGNFPPRFSGLQFPNYSSELNVNALELDDSALYLCASTRGRTNYGYTFGSGTRLTVV.

This chain connects TRBV6-5 to TRBJ1-2, with D unresolved. This CDR3 spans 13 amino acids. Trimming left V 3 bases short and J 4 bases short, with 9 bases between. The germline gives CDR1 MNHEY, CDR2 SVGAGI. The CDR3: CASSYKSFYGYTF. CDR3 DNA sequence: TGTGCCAGCAGTTATAAAAGCTTCTATGGCTACACCTTC.

In this sample, this clone turned up once. V is TRBV6-5 and J is TRBJ2-3, with D maybe TRBD2 (6 bases). This CDR3 is built from 13 residues. V lost 3 bases, J lost 4 bases, and 8 bases lay in between. Per the germline V gene, CDR1 is MNHEY and CDR2 is SVGAGI. This chain's CDR3 is CASSYGGADTQYF. For the CDR3, the DNA is TGTGCCAGCAGTTATGGAGGGGCAGATACGCAGTATTTT.

V is TRBV30 and J is TRBJ1-4; 8 nucleotides line up with TRBD1. This CDR3 has 14 amino acids. Unmatched junction bases numbered 7, after V lost 2 bases and J lost 8 bases. Germline values: CDR1 GTSNPN, CDR2 SVGIG (reference sequence). The DNA for the CDR3 is TGTGCCTGGAGTCCTGGACAGGGTTTAGAAAAACTGTTTTTT. Its translation is CAWSPGQGLEKLFF.

This clone was recorded once. The chain couples TRBV5-6 to TRBJ2-5; D unclear. Trimming removed 2 bases from V and 5 bases from J, with 10 bases in between. In germline, CDR1 is SGHDT, CDR2 YYEEEE. CDR3 length: 13 residues. The CDR3 reads CASSLTRVETQYF. The CDR3 DNA is TGTGCCAGCAGCTTAACCCGAGTGGAGACCCAGTACTTC.

The rearrangement uses TRBV29-1 and TRBJ2-2; 7 nucleotides align to TRBD1. V lost 0 bases and J lost 6; bases outside the gene matches: 10. The CDR3 is 16 amino acids. Germline CDR1 and CDR2: SQVTM and ANQGSEA. The DNA of the CDR3 is TGCAGCGTTGAAGACGCGAGACAGGGTAATGCCGGGGAGCTGTTTTTT. This translates into CSVEDARQGNAGELFF.